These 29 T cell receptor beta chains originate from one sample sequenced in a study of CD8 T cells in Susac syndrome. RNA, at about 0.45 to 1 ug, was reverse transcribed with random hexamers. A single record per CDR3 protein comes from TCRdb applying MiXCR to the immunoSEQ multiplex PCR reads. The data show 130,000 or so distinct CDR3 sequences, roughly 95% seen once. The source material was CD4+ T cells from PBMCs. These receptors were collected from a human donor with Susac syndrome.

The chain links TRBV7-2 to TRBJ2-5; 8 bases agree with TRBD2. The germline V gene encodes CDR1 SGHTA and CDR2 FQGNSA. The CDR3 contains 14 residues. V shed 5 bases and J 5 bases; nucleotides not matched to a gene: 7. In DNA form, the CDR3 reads TGTGCCAGCAGCCCCCTCGGGAGGGGGGAGACCCAGTACTTC. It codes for CASSPLGRGETQYF.

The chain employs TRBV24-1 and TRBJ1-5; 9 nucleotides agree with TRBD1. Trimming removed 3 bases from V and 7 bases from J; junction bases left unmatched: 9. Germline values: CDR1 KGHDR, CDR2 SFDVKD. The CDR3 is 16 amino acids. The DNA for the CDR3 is TGTGCCACCAGTGATACGGGACAGGGTGTAGGACAGCCCCAGCATTTT. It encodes CATSDTGQGVGQPQHF.

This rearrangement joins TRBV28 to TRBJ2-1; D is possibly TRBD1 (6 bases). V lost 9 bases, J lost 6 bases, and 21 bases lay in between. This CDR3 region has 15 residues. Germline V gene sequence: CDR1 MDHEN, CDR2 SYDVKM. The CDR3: CASWATGSRGNEQFF. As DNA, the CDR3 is TGTGCCAGTTGGGCCACAGGGTCCAGGGGCAATGAGCAGTTCTTC.

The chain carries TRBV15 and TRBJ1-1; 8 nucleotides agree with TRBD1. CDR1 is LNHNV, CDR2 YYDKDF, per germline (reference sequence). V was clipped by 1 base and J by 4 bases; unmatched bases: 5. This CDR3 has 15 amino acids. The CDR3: CATSRADRVSTEAFF. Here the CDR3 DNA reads TGTGCCACCAGCAGAGCGGACAGGGTATCCACTGAAGCTTTCTTT.

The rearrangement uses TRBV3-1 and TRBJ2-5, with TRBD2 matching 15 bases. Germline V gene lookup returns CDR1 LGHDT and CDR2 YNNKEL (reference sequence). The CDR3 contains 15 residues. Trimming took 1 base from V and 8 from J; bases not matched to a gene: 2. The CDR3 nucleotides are TGTGCCAGCAGCCAAGGGGGACTAGCGGGAGGCACCCAGTACTTC. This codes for CASSQGGLAGGTQYF.

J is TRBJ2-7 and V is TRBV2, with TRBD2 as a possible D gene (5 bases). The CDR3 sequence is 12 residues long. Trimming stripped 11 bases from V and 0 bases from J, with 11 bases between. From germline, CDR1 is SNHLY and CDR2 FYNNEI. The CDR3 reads CAQSGRSYEQYF. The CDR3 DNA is TGTGCCCAGAGCGGCCGCTCCTACGAGCAGTACTTC. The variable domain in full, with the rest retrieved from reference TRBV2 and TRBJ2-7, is EPEVTQTPSHQVTQMGQEVILRCVPISNHLYFYWYRQILGQKVEFLVSFYNNEISEKSEIFDDQFSVERPDGSNFTLKIRSTKLEDSAMYFCAQSGRSYEQYFGPGTRLTVT.

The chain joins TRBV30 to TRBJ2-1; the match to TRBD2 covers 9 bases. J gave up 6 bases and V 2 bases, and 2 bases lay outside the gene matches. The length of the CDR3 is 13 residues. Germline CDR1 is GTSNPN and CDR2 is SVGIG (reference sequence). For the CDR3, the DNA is TGTGCCTGGAGTTCGACTAGCGGCAATGAGCAGTTCTTC. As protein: CAWSSTSGNEQFF.

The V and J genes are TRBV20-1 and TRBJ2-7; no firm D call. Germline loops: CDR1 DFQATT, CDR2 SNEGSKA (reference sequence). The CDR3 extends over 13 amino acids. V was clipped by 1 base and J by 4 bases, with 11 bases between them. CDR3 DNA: TGCAGTGCTAGAGCGCTTTCGGGTTACGAGCAGTACTTC. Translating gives CSARALSGYEQYF.

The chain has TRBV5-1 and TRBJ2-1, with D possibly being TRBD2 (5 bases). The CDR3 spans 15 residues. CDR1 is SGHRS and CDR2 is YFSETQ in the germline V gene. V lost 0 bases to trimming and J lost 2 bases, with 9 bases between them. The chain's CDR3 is CASSLGLTTYNEQFF. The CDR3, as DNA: TGCGCCAGCAGCTTGGGACTAACCACCTACAATGAGCAGTTCTTC.

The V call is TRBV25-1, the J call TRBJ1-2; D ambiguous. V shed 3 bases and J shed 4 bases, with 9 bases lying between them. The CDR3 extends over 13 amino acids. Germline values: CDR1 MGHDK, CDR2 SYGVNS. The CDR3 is CASSDHLTYGYTF. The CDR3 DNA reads TGTGCCAGCAGTGACCATTTGACCTATGGCTACACCTTC.

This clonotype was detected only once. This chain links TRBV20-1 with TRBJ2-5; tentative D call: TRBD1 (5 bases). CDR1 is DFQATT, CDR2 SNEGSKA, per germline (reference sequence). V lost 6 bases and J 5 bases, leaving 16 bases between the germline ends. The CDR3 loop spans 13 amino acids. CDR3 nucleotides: TGCAGTGCCTCCAGGACATCGAGGGAGACCCAGTACTTC. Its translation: CSASRTSRETQYF.

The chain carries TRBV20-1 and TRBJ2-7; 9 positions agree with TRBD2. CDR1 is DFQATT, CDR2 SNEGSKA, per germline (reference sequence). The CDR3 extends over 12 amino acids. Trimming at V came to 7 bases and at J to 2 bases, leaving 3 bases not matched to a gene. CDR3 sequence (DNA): TGCAGTGATCTAGCGGGAACCTACGAGCAGTACTTC. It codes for CSDLAGTYEQYF.

The CDR3 here is CASSQETTANTEAFF. The CDR3 nucleotides read TGCGCCAGCAGCCAAGAGACGACAGCGAACACTGAAGCTTTCTTT. This chain connects TRBV4-1 to TRBJ1-1, with D possibly TRBD1 on 5 matching bases. Between the trimmed V and J ends, which lost 0 bases and 1 base, there was a span of 9 bases. The CDR3 extends over 15 amino acids. Per the germline V gene, CDR1 is MGHRA and CDR2 is YSYEKL.

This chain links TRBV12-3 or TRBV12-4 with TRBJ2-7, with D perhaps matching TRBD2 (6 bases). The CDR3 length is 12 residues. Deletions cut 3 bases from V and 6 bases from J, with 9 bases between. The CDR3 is CASSFLGSEQYF. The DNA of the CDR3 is TGTGCCAGCAGTTTCCTCGGGAGCGAGCAGTACTTC.

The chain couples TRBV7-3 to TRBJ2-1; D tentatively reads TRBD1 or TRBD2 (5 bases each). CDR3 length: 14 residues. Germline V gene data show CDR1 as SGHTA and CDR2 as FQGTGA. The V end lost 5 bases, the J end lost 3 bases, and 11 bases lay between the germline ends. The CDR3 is CASSPRDGYNEQFF. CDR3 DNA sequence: TGTGCCAGCAGCCCAAGGGACGGCTACAATGAGCAGTTCTTC.

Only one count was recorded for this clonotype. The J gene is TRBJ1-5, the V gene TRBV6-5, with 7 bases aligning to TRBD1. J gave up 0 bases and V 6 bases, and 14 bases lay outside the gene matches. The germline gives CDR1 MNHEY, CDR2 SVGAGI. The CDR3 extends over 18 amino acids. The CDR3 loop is CASSSSRDREYSNQPQHF. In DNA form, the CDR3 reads TGTGCCAGCAGCTCCTCCCGGGACAGAGAATATAGCAATCAGCCCCAGCATTTT.

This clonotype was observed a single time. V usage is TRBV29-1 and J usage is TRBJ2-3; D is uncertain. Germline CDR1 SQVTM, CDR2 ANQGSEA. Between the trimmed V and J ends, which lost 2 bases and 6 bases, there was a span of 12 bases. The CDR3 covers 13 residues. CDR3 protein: CSVEPQTRDTQYF. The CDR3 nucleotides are TGCAGCGTTGAACCGCAGACGAGGGATACGCAGTATTTT.

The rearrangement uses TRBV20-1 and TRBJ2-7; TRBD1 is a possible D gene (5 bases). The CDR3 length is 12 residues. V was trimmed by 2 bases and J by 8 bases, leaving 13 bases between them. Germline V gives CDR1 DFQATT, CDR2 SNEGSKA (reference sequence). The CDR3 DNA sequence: TGCAGTGCTAGACAAGACAGTGAAAAGCAGTACTTC. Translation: CSARQDSEKQYF.

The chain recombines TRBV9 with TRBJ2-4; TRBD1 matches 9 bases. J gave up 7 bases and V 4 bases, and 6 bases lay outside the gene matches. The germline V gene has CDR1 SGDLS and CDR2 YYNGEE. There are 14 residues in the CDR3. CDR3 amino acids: CASSSRDRANIQYF. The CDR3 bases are TGTGCCAGCAGCTCCCGGGACAGGGCGAACATTCAGTACTTC.

CDR3 residues: CASSLNGRGRQETQYF. The CDR3 bases are TGTGCCAGCAGCTTAAATGGGCGGGGACGACAAGAGACCCAGTACTTC. This sequence joins TRBV11-2 and TRBJ2-5, with D possibly being TRBD2 (6 bases). Germline values: CDR1 SGHAT, CDR2 FQNNGV. Trimming removed 2 bases from V and 2 bases from J, with 15 bases in between. The CDR3 spans 16 residues.

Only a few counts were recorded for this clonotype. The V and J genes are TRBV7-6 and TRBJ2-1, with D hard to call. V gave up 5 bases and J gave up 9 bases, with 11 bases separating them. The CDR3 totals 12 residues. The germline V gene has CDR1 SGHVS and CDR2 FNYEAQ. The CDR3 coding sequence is TGTGCCAGCAGCCCTTTTTCTGGTGAGCAGTTCTTC. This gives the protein CASSPFSGEQFF.

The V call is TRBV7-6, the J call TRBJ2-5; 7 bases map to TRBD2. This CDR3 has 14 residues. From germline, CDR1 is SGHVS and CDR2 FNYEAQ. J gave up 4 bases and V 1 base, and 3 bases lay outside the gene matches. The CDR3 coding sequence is TGTGCCAGCAGCTTAGGGAGCGGGGCAGAGACCCAGTACTTC. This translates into CASSLGSGAETQYF. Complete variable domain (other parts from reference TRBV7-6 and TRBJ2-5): GAGVSQSPRYKVTKRGQDVALRCDPISGHVSLYWYRQALGQGPEFLTYFNYEAQQDKSGLPNDRFSAERPEGSISTLTIQRTEQRDSAMYRCASSLGSGAETQYFGPGTRLLVL.

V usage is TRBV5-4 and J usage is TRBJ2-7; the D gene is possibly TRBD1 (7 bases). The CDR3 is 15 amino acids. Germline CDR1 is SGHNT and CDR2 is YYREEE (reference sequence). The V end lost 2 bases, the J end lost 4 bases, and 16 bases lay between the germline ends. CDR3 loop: CASSFKGRGVYEQYF. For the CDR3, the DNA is TGTGCCAGCAGCTTTAAAGGCAGGGGGGTTTACGAGCAGTACTTC.

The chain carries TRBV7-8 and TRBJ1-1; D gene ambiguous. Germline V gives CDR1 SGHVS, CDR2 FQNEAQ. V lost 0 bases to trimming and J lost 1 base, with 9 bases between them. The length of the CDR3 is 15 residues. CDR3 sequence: CASSLALGPNTEAFF. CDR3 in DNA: TGTGCCAGCAGCTTAGCGCTAGGCCCGAACACTGAAGCTTTCTTT.

The CDR3 here is CSVVNIKTYEQYF. The CDR3 DNA follows: TGCAGCGTTGTGAATATTAAGACCTACGAGCAGTACTTC. The rearrangement links TRBV29-1 to TRBJ2-7, with unresolved D. The germline V gene encodes CDR1 SQVTM and CDR2 ANQGSEA. V dropped 4 bases and J dropped 2 bases, with 12 bases sitting between them. The CDR3 is made up of 13 amino acids.

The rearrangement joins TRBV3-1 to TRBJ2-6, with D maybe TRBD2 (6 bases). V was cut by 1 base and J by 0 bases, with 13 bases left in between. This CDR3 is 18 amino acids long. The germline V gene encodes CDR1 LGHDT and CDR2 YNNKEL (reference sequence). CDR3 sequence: CASSQVGAGSSGANVLTF. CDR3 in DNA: TGTGCCAGCAGCCAAGTAGGAGCGGGCAGCTCTGGGGCCAACGTCCTGACTTTC.

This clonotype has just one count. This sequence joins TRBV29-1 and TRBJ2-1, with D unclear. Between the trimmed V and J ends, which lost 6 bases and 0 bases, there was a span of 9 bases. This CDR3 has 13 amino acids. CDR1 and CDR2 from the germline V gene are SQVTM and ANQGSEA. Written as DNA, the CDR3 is TGCAGCGTAAGGATGTACTCCTACAATGAGCAGTTCTTC. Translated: CSVRMYSYNEQFF.

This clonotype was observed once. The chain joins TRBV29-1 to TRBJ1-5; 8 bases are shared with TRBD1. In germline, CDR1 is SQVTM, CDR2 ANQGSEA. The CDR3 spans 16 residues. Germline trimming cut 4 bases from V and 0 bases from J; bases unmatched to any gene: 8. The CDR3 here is CSVGPAGTGSNQPQHF. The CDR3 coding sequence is TGCAGCGTTGGACCTGCCGGGACAGGTAGCAATCAGCCCCAGCATTTT.

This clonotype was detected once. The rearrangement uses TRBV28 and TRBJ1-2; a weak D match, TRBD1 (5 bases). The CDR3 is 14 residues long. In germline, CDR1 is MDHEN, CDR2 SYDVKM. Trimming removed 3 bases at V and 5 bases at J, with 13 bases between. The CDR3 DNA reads TGTGCCAGCAGTTTGCCCGGGACCGTGTATGGCTACACCTTC. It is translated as CASSLPGTVYGYTF.